This TCR beta chain was identified during a study of identical twins. Overall study results and limits: Researchers reported weaker excess twin sharing in beta out-of-frame sequences.

Each donor (without exception) was a healthy Caucasian. The CDR3 loop spans 17 amino acids. Germline lookup yields CDR1 GTSNPN and CDR2 SVGIG (reference sequence). The V and J ends lost 0 bases and 5 bases respectively, with 20 bases between them. MiXCR, run by TCRdb on the 5' RACE reads, gives a single entry per CDR3 protein. The table has hundreds of thousands of distinct CDR3 sequences, 5.5% to 6.5% seen once; the top ten hold 1.5% to 2%. There are a few counts of this clonotype. Its antigen is not known. Sample: naive T cells sorted from blood. The rearrangement links TRBV30 to TRBJ1-5; D remains ambiguous. This sequence originates from a man aged 18 to 29 in good health. CDR3 DNA: TGTGCCTGGAGTGTAAGCCCGCTTCGCAGTTTTGATCAGCCCCAGCATTTT. Protein sequence: CAWSVSPLRSFDQPQHF. Looking up the rest from reference TRBV30 and TRBJ1-5 gives the full variable domain: SQTIHQWPATLVQPVGSPLSLECTVEGTSNPNLYWYRQAAGRGLQLLFYSVGIGQISSEVPQNLSASRPQDRQFILSSKKLLLSDSGFYLCAWSVSPLRSFDQPQHFGDGTRLSIL.